Each of the 26 T cell receptor beta chains below was sequenced from the same sample in a study of T cell repertoires in cytomegalovirus infection. TCRdb used MiXCR to reprocess the reads, holding one entry per CDR3 protein. The sample consists of under 150,000 distinct CDR3 sequences, roughly 8.2% of them appearing once. Specimen: PBMCs. These receptors came from a human donor in good health (CMV status not recorded). Some clones in this sample may be carry-over from other donors' samples.

The chain links TRBV29-1 to TRBJ1-2; possibly TRBD1 for D (6 bases). There are 15 residues in the CDR3. Germline loops: CDR1 SQVTM, CDR2 ANQGSEA. Between the trimmed V and J ends, which lost 6 bases and 8 bases, there was a span of 25 bases. CDR3 coding DNA: TGCAGCGTCGGAGGCGGAAGGGGGGGAGGTGAGGGCTACACCTTC. It is translated as CSVGGGRGGGEGYTF.

There are a few counts of this clonotype. The chain carries TRBV20-1 and TRBJ2-2, with no clear D. V lost 6 bases and J lost 4, with 15 bases in between. Germline V gene lookup returns CDR1 DFQATT and CDR2 SNEGSKA (reference sequence). The CDR3 is 14 residues long. This CDR3 is CSARRHEPTGELFF. Here the CDR3 DNA reads TGCAGTGCACGTAGACACGAACCCACCGGGGAGCTGTTTTTT.

This clonotype appeared a few times. CDR3 residues: CASSLGQGAREQFF. CDR3 DNA: TGTGCCAGCAGCTTGGGTCAGGGGGCGCGCGAGCAGTTCTTC. The gene calls are TRBV5-4 and TRBJ2-1; 8 bases are a match to TRBD1. This CDR3 spans 14 amino acids. The germline gives CDR1 SGHNT, CDR2 YYREEE (reference sequence). V was clipped by 0 bases and J by 10 bases; unmatched bases: 6. The full variable domain, in which reference TRBV5-4 and TRBJ2-1 provide the parts outside the CDR3, is ETGVTQSPTHLIKTRGQQVTLRCSSQSGHNTVSWYQQALGQGPQFIFQYYREEENGRGNFPPRFSGLQFPNYSSELNVNALELDDSALYLCASSLGQGAREQFFGPGTRLTVL.

This clonotype was found many times. V and J are TRBV2 and TRBJ2-7, with D perhaps given as TRBD1 or TRBD2 (6 bases each). The V end was cut by 4 bases, the J end by 4 bases, with 17 bases between. In germline, CDR1 is SNHLY, CDR2 FYNNEI. The CDR3 runs to 15 residues. In DNA, the CDR3 is TGTGCCAGCAGTGGAGGGGGGCTCGATACGTACGAGCAGTACTTC. It encodes CASSGGGLDTYEQYF.

The chain combines TRBV19 with TRBJ1-1, with a possible D match to TRBD1 (6 bases). This CDR3 is 12 amino acids long. Trimming took off 9 bases at V and 7 bases at J, with 15 bases between the two ends. Germline assignment: CDR1 LNHDA and CDR2 SQIVND (reference sequence). The CDR3, as DNA: TGTGCCAGCAAAACAGGGAAGGGTGAAGCTTTCTTT. Amino acid sequence: CASKTGKGEAFF.

This clonotype was seen many times. This chain links TRBV19 with TRBJ2-7; possibly TRBD1 for D (7 bases). V was shortened by 7 bases and J by 3 bases, with 22 bases between the two germline ends. This CDR3 region has 16 residues. Germline CDR1 and CDR2: LNHDA and SQIVND (reference sequence). The CDR3 sequence is CASKGRTTGKDYEQYF. The CDR3 nucleotides read TGTGCCAGTAAAGGGAGGACGACAGGGAAAGACTACGAGCAGTACTTC.

A few counts support this clonotype. V is TRBV12-3 or TRBV12-4 and J is TRBJ2-7; TRBD1 or TRBD2 may be the D gene (5 bases each). Trimming stripped 8 bases from V and 2 bases from J, with 13 bases between. The CDR3 is made up of 13 amino acids. CDR3 amino acids: CASARDPTYEQYF. CDR3 sequence (DNA): TGTGCCAGCGCGAGGGACCCAACCTACGAGCAGTACTTC.

This clonotype occurred many times. This chain joins TRBV25-1 and TRBJ1-5; D is undetermined. The V gene's germline CDR1 is MGHDK and CDR2 SYGVNS. This CDR3 comprises 12 residues. V shed 0 bases and J shed 3 bases, with 0 bases lying between them. CDR3 DNA sequence: TGTGCCAGCAGTGAATACAATCAGCCCCAGCATTTT. Encoded protein: CASSEYNQPQHF.

The chain has TRBV3-1 and TRBJ1-2; 9 nucleotides align to TRBD1. This CDR3 region has 15 residues. From germline, CDR1 is LGHDT and CDR2 YNNKEL (reference sequence). Trimming cost V 5 bases and J 6 bases; bases outside gene matches: 10. This CDR3 is CASSKWDRDEDGYTF. CDR3 in DNA: TGTGCCAGCAGCAAATGGGACAGGGACGAGGATGGCTACACCTTC. Full variable domain (outside the CDR3, taken from reference TRBV3-1 and TRBJ1-2): DTAVSQTPKYLVTQMGNDKSIKCEQNLGHDTMYWYKQDSKKFLKIMFSYNNKELIINETVPNRFSPKSPDKAHLNLHINSLELGDSAVYFCASSKWDRDEDGYTFGSGTRLTVV.

This clonotype was detected only a few times. The V call is TRBV5-5, the J call TRBJ2-7; D is unclear. V was shortened by 2 bases and J by 3 bases, with 12 bases between the two germline ends. The CDR3 is made up of 14 amino acids. Germline CDR1 SGHKS, CDR2 YYEKEE (reference sequence). The CDR3 region has the DNA TGTGCCAGCAGCTTTTATCTGCAGAACTACGAGCAGTACTTC. Translated: CASSFYLQNYEQYF.

This clonotype showed up just a few times. The rearrangement links TRBV7-9 to TRBJ1-6; D gene unclear. Germline CDR1 reads SEHNR; CDR2 reads FQNEAQ (reference sequence). V gave up 1 base and J gave up 14 bases, with 15 bases separating them. The CDR3 length is 14 residues. Here the CDR3 reads CASSLEVSEPALHF. For the CDR3, the DNA is TGTGCCAGCAGCTTAGAGGTGTCGGAGCCAGCCCTCCACTTT.

This clonotype was detected a few times. The rearrangement uses TRBV12-3 or TRBV12-4 and TRBJ1-5; weak D call: TRBD1 (5 bases). The CDR3 is made up of 15 amino acids. The V and J ends lost 3 bases and 0 bases respectively, with 9 bases between them. CDR3 protein: CASSFRRDSNQPQHF. As DNA, the CDR3 is TGTGCCAGCAGTTTTCGCAGGGATAGCAATCAGCCCCAGCATTTT.

The chain uses TRBV5-4 and TRBJ2-3; 7 bases agree with TRBD2. The trim removed 3 bases at V and 1 base at J, leaving 5 bases unmatched. Looked up from germline, CDR1 is SGHNT and CDR2 is YYREEE (reference sequence). The length of the CDR3 is 15 residues. CDR3 bases: TGTGCCAGCAGCTCTCGGGGGGAGGGCACAGATACGCAGTATTTT. It is translated as CASSSRGEGTDTQYF.

This clonotype was recorded many times. The chain recombines TRBV19 with TRBJ2-7; 10 bases align to TRBD2. The germline CDR1 and CDR2 sequences are LNHDA and SQIVND (reference sequence). The CDR3 has 15 residues. V lost 4 bases, J lost 0 bases, and 3 bases stayed unmatched. The DNA of the CDR3 is TGTGCCAGTAGTACAGGACTAGCGGCCTCCTACGAGCAGTACTTC. Translated, it gives CASSTGLAASYEQYF.

The chain joins TRBV15 to TRBJ1-2, with D possibly being TRBD1 (5 bases). Between the trimmed V and J ends, which lost 3 bases and 5 bases, there was a span of 13 bases. CDR3 length: 14 residues. CDR1 is LNHNV, CDR2 YYDKDF, per germline (reference sequence). CDR3 DNA: TGTGCCACCAGCAGGGAACAGGCCTATTATGGCTACACCTTC. Translating gives CATSREQAYYGYTF.

The rearrangement uses TRBV29-1 and TRBJ2-5, with 7 bases lining up with TRBD1. The CDR3 loop spans 14 amino acids. Germline V lookup: CDR1 SQVTM, CDR2 ANQGSEA. Trimming cost V 7 bases and J 5 bases; bases outside gene matches: 13. The DNA of the CDR3 is TGCAGCGGGCTTTACAGGGGCCGGGGTGAGACCCAGTACTTC. It translates to CSGLYRGRGETQYF.

This clonotype was recorded at least ten times. This chain links TRBV7-8 with TRBJ1-1; D perhaps matches TRBD1 (5 bases). Germline V gene data show CDR1 as SGHVS and CDR2 as FQNEAQ. V lost 5 bases and J 5 bases, leaving 30 bases between the germline ends. The CDR3 is 19 residues long. The CDR3 is CASSPTEDFLRRGWTEAFF. CDR3 nucleotides: TGTGCCAGCAGCCCCACCGAAGATTTTCTACGGAGGGGTTGGACTGAAGCTTTCTTT.

The V gene is TRBV20-1, the J gene TRBJ2-1; weak D call: TRBD1 (6 bases). V dropped 3 bases and J dropped 7 bases, with 25 bases sitting between them. From germline, CDR1 is DFQATT and CDR2 SNEGSKA (reference sequence). The CDR3 runs to 17 residues. CDR3 nucleotide sequence: TGCAGTGCTAGGGCTGTTCGACAGGCCAGGACTGGGAATGAGCAGTTCTTC. Translated, it gives CSARAVRQARTGNEQFF.

This clonotype appeared many times. The chain combines TRBV7-2 with TRBJ2-3; 13 nucleotides agree with TRBD2. V trimming: 3 bases; J trimming: 8 bases; junction bases outside the gene matches: 5. CDR1 and CDR2 from the germline V gene are SGHTA and FQGNSA. The CDR3 contains 15 residues. The DNA for the CDR3 is TGTGCCAGCAGCTTGGACTGGACTAGCGGGGGTACGCAGTATTTT. Protein product: CASSLDWTSGGTQYF.

This clonotype was picked up many times. The chain employs TRBV28 and TRBJ2-7; 9 nucleotides align to TRBD1. CDR1 and CDR2 (germline): MDHEN, SYDVKM. The CDR3 spans 13 residues. J was trimmed by 4 bases and V by 10 bases; bases with no gene match: 8. Here the CDR3 reads CATTTGGGYEQYF. The CDR3 DNA follows: TGTGCCACCACGACAGGGGGGGGATACGAGCAGTACTTC.

This clonotype occurred many times. The CDR3 region is CASSLVGGNSGANVLTF. The CDR3 region has the DNA TGTGCCAGCAGCTTAGTGGGAGGAAACTCTGGGGCCAACGTCCTGACTTTC. The V and J genes are TRBV7-2 and TRBJ2-6; D possibly corresponds to TRBD2 (6 bases). V shed 1 base and J shed 0 bases, with 10 bases lying between them. The CDR3 runs to 17 residues. Per the germline V gene, CDR1 is SGHTA and CDR2 is FQGNSA.

Many counts were recorded for this clonotype. The genes are TRBV7-2 and TRBJ2-3; 9 bases match TRBD2. Germline values: CDR1 SGHTA, CDR2 FQGNSA. The CDR3 has 16 amino acids. V lost 4 bases, J lost 2 bases, and 7 bases stayed unmatched. In DNA form, the CDR3 reads TGTGCCAGCAGCTCGACTAGCGGTCCCTCCACAGATACGCAGTATTTT. This gives the protein CASSSTSGPSTDTQYF.

This clonotype appeared many times. The chain carries TRBV11-1 and TRBJ2-7; D is ambiguous. Germline CDR1 reads SGHAT; CDR2 reads FQDESV (reference sequence). The V gene lost 2 bases and the J gene lost 5 bases, with 22 bases spanning the gap. The CDR3 covers 17 residues. The CDR3 DNA reads as TGTGCCAGCAGCTTATTGTTCTCGGTTGGGCATTCGGACGAGCAGTACTTC. It specifies CASSLLFSVGHSDEQYF.

This clonotype was recorded many times. The chain employs TRBV7-2 and TRBJ2-7; TRBD2 matches 13 bases. Germline CDR1 SGHTA, CDR2 FQGNSA. V was clipped by 1 base and J by 9 bases; unmatched bases: 3. This CDR3 is 14 amino acids long. CDR3 loop: CASSLDWTSGGQYF. CDR3 coding DNA: TGTGCCAGCAGCTTAGATTGGACTAGCGGGGGGCAGTACTTC.

This clonotype has ten or more counts. The chain couples TRBV20-1 to TRBJ2-4, with D maybe TRBD1 (5 bases). The CDR3 covers 14 residues. Germline CDR1 DFQATT, CDR2 SNEGSKA (reference sequence). Trimming cost V 3 bases and J 3 bases, with 12 bases left between them. The CDR3 bases are TGCAGTGCTAGCGACAGCAAAGGCAAAAACATTCAGTACTTC. It specifies CSASDSKGKNIQYF.

This clonotype occurred a few times. The chain couples TRBV29-1 to TRBJ2-4; 7 bases map to TRBD1. CDR1 and CDR2 from the germline V gene are SQVTM and ANQGSEA. The CDR3 sequence is 13 residues long. V lost 4 bases and J lost 8; bases outside the gene matches: 8. CDR3 sequence reads: CSVGGTERDIQYF. In DNA, the CDR3 is TGCAGCGTTGGAGGGACAGAGAGGGACATTCAGTACTTC.